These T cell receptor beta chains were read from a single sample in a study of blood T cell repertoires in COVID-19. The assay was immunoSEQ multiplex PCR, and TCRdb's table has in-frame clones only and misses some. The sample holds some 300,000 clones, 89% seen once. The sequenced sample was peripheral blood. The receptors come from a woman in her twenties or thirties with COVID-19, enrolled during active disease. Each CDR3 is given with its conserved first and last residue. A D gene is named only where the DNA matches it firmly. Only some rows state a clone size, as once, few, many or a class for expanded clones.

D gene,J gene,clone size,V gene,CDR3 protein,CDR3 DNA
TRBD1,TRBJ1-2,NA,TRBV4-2,CASSPAPRDSHYGYTF,TGTGCCAGCAGCCCGGCTCCGAGGGACAGCCACTATGGCTACACCTTC
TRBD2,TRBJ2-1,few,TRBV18,CASSPEGRGRYNEQFF,TGTGCCAGCTCACCCGAAGGGCGGGGGAGGTACAATGAGCAGTTCTTC
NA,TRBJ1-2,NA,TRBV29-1,CSGGGDLGYTF,TGCAGCGGTGGGGGGGATTTGGGCTACACCTTC
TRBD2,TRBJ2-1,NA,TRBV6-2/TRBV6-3,CASSSPLAGRYNEQFF,TGTGCCAGCAGTTCCCCACTAGCGGGGAGGTACAATGAGCAGTTCTTC
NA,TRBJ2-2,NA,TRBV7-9,CASSLEAPSLTGELFF,TGTGCCAGCAGCTTAGAGGCACCGTCACTAACCGGGGAGCTGTTTTTT
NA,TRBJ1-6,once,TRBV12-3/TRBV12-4,CASSRGANSPLHF,TGTGCCAGCAGTCGGGGGGCGAATTCACCCCTCCACTTT
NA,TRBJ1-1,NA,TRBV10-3,CAIGLRGTEAFF,TGTGCCATCGGTCTGAGAGGAACTGAAGCTTTCTTT
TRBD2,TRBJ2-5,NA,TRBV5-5,CASSLGLAGGPREETQYF,TGTGCCAGCAGCTTGGGACTAGCGGGGGGGCCTAGGGAGGAGACCCAGTACTTC
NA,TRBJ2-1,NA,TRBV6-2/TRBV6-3,CASSQYREGQFF,TGTGCCAGCAGTCAGTACAGGGAGGGGCAGTTCTTC
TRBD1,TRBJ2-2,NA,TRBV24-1,CATSGAGTGVTGELFF,TGTGCCACCAGCGGAGCCGGGACAGGGGTGACCGGGGAGCTGTTTTTT
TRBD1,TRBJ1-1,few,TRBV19,CASRDSMNTEAFF,TGTGCCAGCCGGGACAGTATGAACACTGAAGCTTTCTTT
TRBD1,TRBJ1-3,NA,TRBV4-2,CASSQTGQDHGNTIYF,TGTGCCAGCAGCCAGACGGGACAGGACCACGGAAACACCATATATTTT
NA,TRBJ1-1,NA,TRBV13,CASTVLGPSGAEAFF,TGTGCCAGCACGGTTCTGGGGCCAAGTGGGGCTGAAGCTTTCTTT
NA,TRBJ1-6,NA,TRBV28,CASSSRGINSPLHF,TGTGCCAGCAGTTCCAGGGGAATTAATTCACCCCTCCACTTT
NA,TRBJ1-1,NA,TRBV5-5,CASSYTPPGTRTEAFF,TGTGCCAGCAGCTACACACCCCCCGGGACTCGCACTGAAGCTTTCTTT
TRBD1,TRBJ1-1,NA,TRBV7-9,CASSLGGTGQPTEAFF,TGTGCCAGCAGCTTAGGGGGGACAGGGCAACCCACTGAAGCTTTCTTT
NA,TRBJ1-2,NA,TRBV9,CASSVGGDSYGYTF,TGTGCCAGCAGCGTGGGGGGAGACAGTTATGGCTACACCTTC
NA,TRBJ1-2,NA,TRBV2,CASSEVLRMSGGYTF,TGTGCCAGCAGTGAAGTGCTTAGGATGTCGGGTGGCTACACCTTC
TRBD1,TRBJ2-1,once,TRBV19,CASYGTGDNEQFF,TGTGCCAGTTACGGGACAGGGGACAATGAGCAGTTCTTC
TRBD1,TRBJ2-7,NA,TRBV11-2,CASSLDLITGVRHEQYF,TGTGCCAGCAGTTTAGACCTAATTACAGGGGTTAGGCACGAGCAGTACTTC
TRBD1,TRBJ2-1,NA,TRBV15,CATSIGGPSYNEQFF,TGTGCCACCAGCATAGGGGGCCCTTCCTACAATGAGCAGTTCTTC
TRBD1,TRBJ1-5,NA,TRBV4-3,CASSQGTGGGRVNQPQHF,TGCGCCAGCAGCCAGGGGACAGGGGGTGGTCGGGTTAATCAGCCCCAGCATTTT
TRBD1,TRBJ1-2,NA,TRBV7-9,CASVITGDFDGYTF,TGTGCCAGCGTCATTACAGGGGATTTCGATGGCTACACCTTC
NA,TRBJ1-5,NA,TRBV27,CASSFSRLQPQHF,TGTGCCAGCAGTTTTAGCCGTCTTCAGCCCCAGCATTTT
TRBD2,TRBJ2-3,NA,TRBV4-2,CASSQERGGPDTQYF,TGTGCCAGCAGCCAAGAGCGGGGGGGCCCAGATACGCAGTATTTT
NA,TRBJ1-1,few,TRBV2,CASSEEGADTEAFF,TGTGCCAGCAGTGAAGAAGGGGCTGACACTGAAGCTTTCTTT
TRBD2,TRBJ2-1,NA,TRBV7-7,CASSPRPGLAGATSYNEQFF,TGTGCTAGCAGCCCTAGACCGGGACTAGCGGGGGCCACCTCCTACAATGAGCAGTTCTTC
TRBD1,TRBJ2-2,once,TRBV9,CASRQGSNTGELFF,TGTGCCAGTCGACAGGGTAGTAACACCGGGGAGCTGTTTTTT
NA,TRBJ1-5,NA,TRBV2,CASSENFRSQPQHF,TGTGCCAGCAGTGAGAACTTTCGGAGTCAGCCCCAGCATTTT
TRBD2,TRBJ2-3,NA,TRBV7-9,CASSFSGGADTQYF,TGTGCCAGCAGCTTTAGCGGGGGGGCTGATACGCAGTATTTT
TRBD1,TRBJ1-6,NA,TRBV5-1,CASSPGQGANSPLHF,TGCGCCAGCAGCCCGGGACAGGGGGCAAATTCACCCCTCCACTTT
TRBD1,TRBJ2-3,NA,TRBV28,CASSTGGAGTDTQYF,TGTGCCAGCAGTACAGGGGGCGCCGGCACAGATACGCAGTATTTT
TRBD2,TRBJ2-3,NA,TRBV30,CAWSLTLAGALRGVTQYF,TGTGCCTGGAGTCTCACCCTAGCGGGGGCCTTGAGGGGGGTTACGCAGTATTTT
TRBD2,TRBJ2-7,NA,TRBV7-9,CASSLATAGGPRSEQYF,TGTGCCAGCAGCTTAGCGACAGCGGGGGGGCCCAGATCCGAGCAGTACTTC
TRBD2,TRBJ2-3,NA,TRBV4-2,CASSQGLAGYTDTQYF,TGTGCCAGCAGCCAAGGACTAGCGGGGTACACAGATACGCAGTATTTT